This TCR beta chain is drawn from a study of T cells in Graves' hyperthyroidism and ophthalmopathy (dated by TCRdb to 2018 to 2020). The study in broad terms: Peripheral blood samples were taken at the time of initial diagnosis, prior to any treatment. Following sampling, methimazole starting at 30 mg daily was given to hyperthyroidism patients, and high-dose intravenous methylprednisolone was given to ophthalmopathy patients. TCR Vbeta CDR3 sequencing of 140 or so peripheral blood samples (around 45 ophthalmopathy, 75 hyperthyroidism and around 17 progressor patients) is reported in the paper. TCR V-J signatures able to tell the groups apart were searched for in a discovery cohort of some 97 patients, of whom roughly 42 had Graves' ophthalmopathy and roughly 59 had stable Graves' hyperthyroidism. The study also compared thyroid tissue and blood T-cell repertoires from several Graves' hyperthyroidism patients. The 90 or so discovery patients were randomly split 7:3 into training and test sets. An independent validation cohort of 18 to 20 hyperthyroidism patients and about 15 patients who later progressed to ophthalmopathy tested prospective prediction of ophthalmopathy.

Points the paper makes about the study in general: Most expanded thyroid clonotypes (frequency above 0.001) were also found in blood, which suggests that blood repertoires may mirror thyroid immune responses. Sample size was not statistically predetermined, and investigators were not blinded to group allocation. A model built on a 13 V-J signature distinguished ophthalmopathy from stable hyperthyroidism, reaching roughly 88% sensitivity and about 81% specificity in cross-validation and 80%/75% in testing. During validation, the model predicted progression to ophthalmopathy a median of around six months ahead of onset, with roughly 65% sensitivity and less than 85% specificity.

TCR beta CDR3 regions were amplified from RNA transcripts. The TCR CDR3 was subjected to a first round of RT-PCR using the HTBI primer set and the Qiagen OneStep RT-PCR kit. Libraries were constructed in a second round of multiplex PCR, after which size selection and purification were performed. The libraries were sequenced on an Illumina HiSeq2000 using paired-end 100 bp reads. Under the source paper's analysis protocol: SOAPnuke was used to process the raw data, removing reads that contained adapters or uncalled bases, had a mean Phred below 15, or lacked an exact match to the constant primer or identifier. COPE v1.2.5 was used to merge high-quality paired reads, and clonotypes were defined as unique nucleotide sequences. MiTCR v1.1 was used to align the clonotypes against IMGT TRBV, TRBD and TRBJ reference segments. Analysis was restricted to V-J combinations with a frequency above 0.0001, which covered roughly 99% of repertoires. The TCS score was defined as F50 (clonal expansion) divided by E x V (chaos), with BLOSUM62-based TCRdist calculated between CDR3 peptides within each V-J. Welch's t-statistics and random forest reduced fewer than 550 V-J features to 13, which were used in a naive Bayes classifier (R e1071). Using fastp at Q25 and MiXCR, TCRdb reprocessed the public reads and kept productive beta chains. A single entry per CDR3 protein holds the most common genes and DNA from its merged rows. TCRdb, not the original authors, processed these V and J calls. The sample table lists 300,000 to 450,000 distinct CDR3 sequences, just under 15% of them with a count of one. Clones ranked in the top ten supply approximately 32% of the sample.

Stable Graves' hyperthyroidism was defined as the absence of progression to ophthalmopathy over 18 months of follow-up. Hyperthyroidism patients were newly diagnosed, with disease duration under 2 months, and aged 18 to 65 years. Exclusion was applied to patients with uncontrolled infections, other autoimmune diseases, pregnancy or lactation. Clinical symptoms, serum thyroxine and TRAb, thyroid ultrasound, and orbital computed tomography formed the basis for the diagnoses. Ficoll-Paque density gradient centrifugation was used to isolate PBMCs from about 10 ml of fresh peripheral blood. Trizol reagent was used to extract total RNA, and RNA quality was then checked on an Agilent 2100 Bioanalyzer. This clonotype occurred many times. Its antigen is unknown. One base away there is no much larger clone; base qualities are not given. The CDR3 covers 14 residues, taking in both the cysteine and the phenylalanine. Only the CDR3 DNA is retained, 42 bases long and in frame from the first base. The V and J ends are trimmed by 2 bases and 8 bases, leaving 13 bases between them. The germline V gene yields MDHEN for CDR1 and SYDVKM for CDR2.

Sequencing input: blood. The receptor chain draws on TRBV28 and TRBJ2-4; the D call could be TRBD1 or TRBD2, with each sharing 5 bases. The sequence came from a woman in her 30s with Graves' hyperthyroidism. CDR3 reads: CASSLMSPGHIQYF. The nucleotide sequence is given as TGTGCCAGCAGTTTAATGAGTCCGGGGCACATTCAGTACTTC.